A selection of T cell receptor beta chains follows, all from one sample in a study of CD8+ T cells in alopecia areata. Here immunoSEQ multiplex PCR was the method, and the copy in TCRdb shows in-frame clones only, minus some. The sample consists of approximately 140,000 clones, 86% of them appearing once. Here the sequenced sample was CD8+ T cells sorted from blood, taken at week 4, from a patient treated with tofacitinib. The receptor set was obtained from a human donor with alopecia areata. The CDR3 runs from the conserved cysteine through the conserved F or W. The D gene is left open where the match is weak. A row's size may be missing; if present it is once, few, many or a size class.

TRBV6-6	TRBD2	TRBJ2-1	.	TGTGCCAGCAGTTACTCGACACTAGCGGCCTACAATGAGCAGTTCTTC	CASSYSTLAAYNEQFF
TRBV7-2	TRBD2	TRBJ2-3	few	TGTGCCAGCGATACTAGCGGGAGCTTTGTAGATACGCAGTATTTT	CASDTSGSFVDTQYF
TRBV7-9	.	TRBJ2-1	few	TGTGCCAGCAGCTTAGCGGGAAGCTACAATGAGCAGTTCTTC	CASSLAGSYNEQFF
TRBV5-1	.	TRBJ2-4	.	TGCGCCAGCAGCTTGCTGGGAGGAGCCAAAAACATTCAGTACTTC	CASSLLGGAKNIQYF
TRBV29-1	.	TRBJ2-1	.	TGCAGCGTCGACAGGTCTCCTGAGCAGTTCTTC	CSVDRSPEQFF
TRBV5-6	.	TRBJ2-1	few	TGTGCCAGCAGCTTGACAGTTCCTGAGCAGTTCTTC	CASSLTVPEQFF
TRBV6-5	.	TRBJ2-3	few	TGTGCCAGCAGTTACTCCGACACAGATACGCAGTATTTT	CASSYSDTDTQYF
TRBV23-1	.	TRBJ2-2	.	TGCGCCAGCAGTCAATTACTGGGCACCGGGGAGCTGTTTTTT	CASSQLLGTGELFF
TRBV4-1	TRBD1	TRBJ2-2	.	TGCGCCAGCAGCCAAGTGACAGGGGAGTCCGGGGAGCTGTTTTTT	CASSQVTGESGELFF
TRBV21-1	.	TRBJ2-7	.	TGTGCCAGTGGACATCCGAACTACGAGCAGTACTTC	CASGHPNYEQYF
TRBV27	.	TRBJ2-2	few	TGTGCCAGCAGCCGTCCAGGGGCAGACACCGGGGAGCTGTTTTTT	CASSRPGADTGELFF
TRBV13	.	TRBJ2-7	.	TGTGCCAGCAGCTTAGAGGGGTTCTACGAGCAGTACTTC	CASSLEGFYEQYF
TRBV19	.	TRBJ2-1	.	TGTGCCAGTAGGGACCCCGGGAATGAGCAGTTCTTC	CASRDPGNEQFF
TRBV28	.	TRBJ2-5	once	TGTGCCAGCAGTTTAAGGAACGAAGAGACCCAGTACTTC	CASSLRNEETQYF
TRBV29-1	.	TRBJ2-7	once	TGCAGCGTTGCTGGGGGCAACGAGCAGTACTTC	CSVAGGNEQYF
TRBV29-1	.	TRBJ2-1	.	TGCAGCGTTCGGACGGTACAGAGCTCCTACAATGAGCAGTTCTTC	CSVRTVQSSYNEQFF
TRBV27	.	TRBJ2-1	.	TGTGCCAGCAGTTTATCAGCCCTTGTTATCTACAATGAGCAGTTCTTC	CASSLSALVIYNEQFF
TRBV13	.	TRBJ2-1	.	TGTGCCAGCAGCTTAGGCGTCAATGAGCAGTTCTTC	CASSLGVNEQFF
TRBV2	TRBD1	TRBJ1-1	.	TGTGCCAGCAGTAGAGGGACAGGGGAAACTGAAGCTTTCTTT	CASSRGTGETEAFF
TRBV27	.	TRBJ2-7	.	TGTGCCAGCAGTTTTGGGACCCCCTACGAGCAGTACTTC	CASSFGTPYEQYF
TRBV6-1	.	TRBJ2-3	.	TGTGCCAGCAGTGAAGACGGCCCCACAGATACGCAGTATTTT	CASSEDGPTDTQYF
TRBV2	.	TRBJ2-7	.	TGTGCCAGCACCCTAGGCGGGCCGGGTAGCTATTACGAGCAGTACTTC	CASTLGGPGSYYEQYF
TRBV27	TRBD1	TRBJ1-6	.	TGTGCCAGCAGTTTATCGCATAACAGGGGGATAAACCACTTT	CASSLSHNRGINHF
TRBV29-1	.	TRBJ2-7	.	TGCAGCGTTGCGCCAGGGAACTACGAGCAGTACTTC	CSVAPGNYEQYF
TRBV4-1	.	TRBJ2-7	few	TGCGCCAGCAGCCAAGATGACATCAGTGGAGCCTACGAGCAGTACTTC	CASSQDDISGAYEQYF